These 29 T cell receptor beta chains share one sample of origin, sequenced in a study of post-analysis software for immune sequencing data. Study-wide findings and caveats: Patients used five TRBV segments, including TRBV5-6, TRBV5-1 and TRBV20-1, more often than controls.

The TCR beta cDNA libraries contained unique molecular identifiers. In TCRdb, the PCR reads were re-called with MiXCR into one record per CDR3 protein. The table shows fewer than 550,000 distinct CDR3 sequences, with approximately 34% occurring only once. These receptors have no identified antigens. The sequenced material came from blood. The receptors were gathered from a girl aged 2 to 17 with multiple sclerosis.

The rearrangement links TRBV7-2 to TRBJ2-1; perhaps TRBD2 as D (5 bases). V was shortened by 4 bases and J by 7 bases, with 8 bases between the two germline ends. Germline V CDR1 and CDR2: SGHTA, FQGNSA. The CDR3 covers 12 residues. DNA for the CDR3: TGTGCCAGCAGCTCCCGGAGGAATGAGCAGTTCTTC. Protein product: CASSSRRNEQFF.

This clonotype has a handful of counts. In DNA, the CDR3 is TGTGCCATCAGTGGTGGACAGGACTACGAGCAGTACTTC. Amino acids: CAISGGQDYEQYF. V gene TRBV10-3 combines with J gene TRBJ2-7, with 7 bases matching TRBD1. The CDR3 has 13 residues. V shed 4 bases and J 3 bases; nucleotides not matched to a gene: 3. Germline CDR1 and CDR2: ENHRY and SYGVKD.

CDR3 residues: CASSSTGALNTEAFF. The CDR3 DNA is TGTGCCAGCAGCTCCACAGGTGCCCTGAACACTGAAGCTTTCTTT. The V and J genes are TRBV7-2 and TRBJ1-1; perhaps TRBD1 as D (5 bases). Per the germline V gene, CDR1 is SGHTA and CDR2 is FQGNSA. The CDR3 sequence is 15 residues long. V lost 4 bases to trimming and J lost 0 bases, with 12 bases between them.

As regards this clonotype: A much larger clonotype is one base distant, so this may be a read error. The chain is built from TRBV29-1 and TRBJ2-7; 7 nucleotides match TRBD1. V trimming: 4 bases; J trimming: 6 bases; junction bases outside the gene matches: 15. The CDR3 totals 15 residues. Germline V gene lookup returns CDR1 SQVTM and CDR2 ANQGSEA. The CDR3, as DNA: TGCAGCGTTGGGGGACAGCAGAGACCGGCGAGCGAGCAGTACGTC. The encoded protein is CSVGGQQRPASEQYV.

This clonotype was detected a few times. The chain combines TRBV29-1 with TRBJ1-1; tentative D call: TRBD1 (6 bases). The germline V gene encodes CDR1 SQVTM and CDR2 ANQGSEA. Trimming left V 8 bases short and J 6 bases short, with 19 bases between. The length of the CDR3 is 13 residues. The DNA for the CDR3 is TGCAGCATAGGGGGGGCTTGGATCTCTGAAGCTTTCTTT. This codes for CSIGGAWISEAFF. The full variable domain, with the rest looked up from reference TRBV29-1 and TRBJ1-1, is SAVISQKPSRDICQRGTSLTIQCQVDSQVTMMFWYRQQPGQSLTLIATANQGSEATYESGFVIDKFPISRPNLTFSTLTVSNMSPEDSSIYLCSIGGAWISEAFFGQGTRLTVV.

This clonotype has a count of ten or more. The chain uses TRBV29-1 and TRBJ1-2; the D is unclear. Germline V CDR1 and CDR2: SQVTM, ANQGSEA. Trimming removed 3 bases at V and 2 bases at J, with 10 bases between. This CDR3 contains 13 residues. The CDR3 loop reads CSVDRTRNYGYTF. Written as DNA, the CDR3 is TGCAGCGTTGACCGGACCCGAAACTATGGCTACACCTTC.

The J gene is TRBJ2-7, the V gene TRBV2; 7 positions match TRBD1. Trimming cost V 6 bases and J 0 bases; bases outside gene matches: 11. This CDR3 region has 16 residues. Germline CDR1 SNHLY, CDR2 FYNNEI. Here the CDR3 reads CASRFLTGHSSYEQYF. CDR3 bases: TGTGCCAGCAGGTTCCTGACAGGGCATAGCTCCTACGAGCAGTACTTC. The complete variable domain, with remaining parts taken from reference TRBV2 and TRBJ2-7, reads EPEVTQTPSHQVTQMGQEVILRCVPISNHLYFYWYRQILGQKVEFLVSFYNNEISEKSEIFDDQFSVERPDGSNFTLKIRSTKLEDSAMYFCASRFLTGHSSYEQYFGPGTRLTVT.

This clonotype occurred a few times. V usage is TRBV3-1 and J usage is TRBJ1-1; D unresolved. Trimming stripped 2 bases from V and 2 bases from J, with 9 bases between. Looked up from germline, CDR1 is LGHDT and CDR2 is YNNKEL (reference sequence). The CDR3 contains 14 residues. The CDR3 protein is CASSQRTENTEAFF. The CDR3 DNA reads as TGTGCCAGCAGCCAACGTACAGAAAACACTGAAGCTTTCTTT. The whole variable domain, filled in from reference TRBV3-1 and TRBJ1-1, reads DTAVSQTPKYLVTQMGNDKSIKCEQNLGHDTMYWYKQDSKKFLKIMFSYNNKELIINETVPNRFSPKSPDKAHLNLHINSLELGDSAVYFCASSQRTENTEAFFGQGTRLTVV.

This clonotype was seen more than once but under ten times. The V and J genes are TRBV7-2 and TRBJ2-7; D remains ambiguous. Germline CDR1 SGHTA, CDR2 FQGNSA. V gave up 2 bases and J gave up 3 bases, with 14 bases separating them. The CDR3 sequence is 15 residues long. CDR3 sequence: CASSLSAYTIYEQYF. CDR3 coding DNA: TGTGCCAGCAGCTTAAGCGCCTACACCATCTACGAGCAGTACTTC.

This clonotype has more than one count but fewer than ten. This chain uses TRBV4-1 with TRBJ2-2, with D uncertain. The V gene lost 0 bases and the J gene lost 1 base, with 9 bases spanning the gap. Germline CDR1 reads MGHRA; CDR2 reads YSYEKL. The CDR3 consists of 16 residues. The CDR3 sequence is CASSQEPGVNTGELFF. CDR3 nucleotide sequence: TGCGCCAGCAGCCAAGAGCCGGGTGTGAACACCGGGGAGCTGTTTTTT.

The DNA of the CDR3 is TGTGCCAGCAGTTTAACGGTAGACAATGAGCAGTTCTTC. It specifies CASSLTVDNEQFF. The chain couples TRBV28 to TRBJ2-1, with no clear D. Trimming stripped 2 bases from V and 5 bases from J, with 7 bases between. The CDR3 runs to 13 residues. Per the germline V gene, CDR1 is MDHEN and CDR2 is SYDVKM.

V gene TRBV6-5 combines with J gene TRBJ2-5; D perhaps matches TRBD1 (5 bases). The V gene lost 8 bases and the J gene lost 11 bases, with 18 bases spanning the gap. Germline V lookup: CDR1 MNHEY, CDR2 SVGAGI. The CDR3 loop spans 12 amino acids. CDR3 nucleotides: TGTGCCAGCTCTGACAGAACCTACGATCAGTACTTC. Amino acid sequence: CASSDRTYDQYF.

The chain joins TRBV20-1 to TRBJ2-1; D call uncertain. V was cut by 0 bases and J by 8 bases, with 17 bases left in between. This CDR3 has 15 amino acids. Germline loops: CDR1 DFQATT, CDR2 SNEGSKA (reference sequence). CDR3 sequence reads: CSARDSGSPSDEQFF. The DNA for the CDR3 is TGCAGTGCTAGAGATTCTGGCTCCCCCAGCGATGAGCAGTTCTTC.

The chain has TRBV13 and TRBJ1-1; D gene uncertain. The CDR3 covers 15 residues. Trimming left V 1 base short and J 2 bases short, with 11 bases between. CDR1 and CDR2 (germline): PRHDT, FYEKMQ (reference sequence). CDR3 sequence: CASSLAAGANTEAFF. In nucleotides, the CDR3 is TGTGCCAGCAGCTTAGCGGCGGGCGCCAACACTGAAGCTTTCTTT.

The V call is TRBV12-3 or TRBV12-4, the J call TRBJ2-1; TRBD1 aligns across 7 bases. V lost 8 bases, J lost 5 bases, and 15 bases stayed unmatched. This CDR3 spans 16 amino acids. Here the CDR3 DNA reads TGTGCCAGCGACCAACCCCCAGGGGGATGGGACAATGAGCAGTTCTTC. Its protein is CASDQPPGGWDNEQFF.

The chain employs TRBV6-6 and TRBJ2-5; unclear D gene. The DNA matches TRBJ2-7 better at its end, which makes the J call doubtful. The germline CDR1 and CDR2 sequences are MNHNY and SVGAGI (reference sequence). This CDR3 spans 12 amino acids. The CDR3 is CASSYSTCEQYF. In DNA, the CDR3 is TGTGCCAGCAGTTACTCGACGTGCGAGCAGTACTTC.

This clonotype was observed many times. The chain links TRBV2 to TRBJ2-3; no firm D call. V lost 9 bases, J lost 4 bases, and 2 bases lay in between. CDR3 length: 9 amino acids. CDR1 is SNHLY, CDR2 FYNNEI, per germline. CDR3 sequence reads: CASSDTQYF. In DNA form, the CDR3 reads TGTGCCAGTTCAGATACGCAGTATTTT. Drawing the rest from reference TRBV2 and TRBJ2-3, the complete variable domain is EPEVTQTPSHQVTQMGQEVILRCVPISNHLYFYWYRQILGQKVEFLVSFYNNEISEKSEIFDDQFSVERPDGSNFTLKIRSTKLEDSAMYFCASSDTQYFGPGTRLTVL.

The V and J genes are TRBV6-6 and TRBJ1-1; 10 bases are shared with TRBD1. V shed 7 bases, J shed 2 bases, and the junction held 10 bases outside the gene matches. Looked up from germline, CDR1 is MNHNY and CDR2 is SVGAGI (reference sequence). This CDR3 is built from 16 residues. CDR3 sequence (DNA): TGTGCCAGCAACCGAGGGACAGGGGCGTCCAACACTGAAGCTTTCTTT. Translation: CASNRGTGASNTEAFF.

The chain uses TRBV6-4 and TRBJ2-2; TRBD1 aligns across 8 bases. J gave up 3 bases and V 6 bases, and 6 bases lay outside the gene matches. There are 15 residues in the CDR3. In germline, CDR1 is MRHNA, CDR2 SNTAGT. The CDR3 loop is CASSLTGADTGELFF. DNA of the CDR3: TGTGCCAGCAGCCTGACAGGGGCTGACACCGGGGAGCTGTTTTTT.

The gene calls are TRBV27 and TRBJ1-1; D is unclear. V lost 3 bases and J 0 bases, leaving 8 bases between the germline ends. This CDR3 region has 14 residues. Germline V CDR1 and CDR2: MNHEY, SMNVEV (reference sequence). The CDR3 sequence is CASSFDGLNTEAFF. As DNA, the CDR3 is TGTGCCAGCAGTTTCGACGGATTGAACACTGAAGCTTTCTTT.

The rearrangement joins TRBV20-1 to TRBJ1-1; D remains unclear. The CDR3 spans 14 residues. V dropped 5 bases and J dropped 1 base, with 14 bases sitting between them. Germline lookup yields CDR1 DFQATT and CDR2 SNEGSKA (reference sequence). CDR3 nucleotides: TGCAGTGCTCAGAAATACAGTGGGAACACTGAAGCTTTCTTT. It is translated as CSAQKYSGNTEAFF.

This chain connects TRBV3-1 to TRBJ2-1; tentative D call: TRBD1 (6 bases). V was pared by 5 bases and J by 6 bases, with 11 bases between. Germline values: CDR1 LGHDT, CDR2 YNNKEL (reference sequence). The CDR3 runs 13 residues. The chain's CDR3 is CASSIRGGNEQFF. CDR3 DNA sequence: TGTGCCAGCAGCATCAGAGGGGGCAATGAGCAGTTCTTC.

This clonotype was recorded only once. V and J are TRBV29-1 and TRBJ2-3; D is possibly TRBD1 (6 bases). The germline V gene encodes CDR1 SQVTM and CDR2 ANQGSEA. The CDR3 consists of 16 residues. V was trimmed by 0 bases and J by 3 bases, leaving 16 bases between them. CDR3 sequence: CSVEDRFRGQTDTQYF. The CDR3 nucleotides read TGCAGCGTTGAAGATAGGTTCAGGGGCCAGACAGATACGCAGTATTTT.

The chain uses TRBV5-1 and TRBJ1-6; no reliable D call. Germline-derived CDR1 and CDR2 are SGHRS and YFSETQ. V was clipped by 1 base and J by 6 bases, with 11 bases between them. The CDR3 contains 15 residues. The CDR3 DNA follows: TGCGCCAGCAGCTTGTGGGGAAGTACTAATTCACCCCTCCACTTT. This encodes CASSLWGSTNSPLHF.

CDR3: CATSPTGVSGNEQFF. Written as DNA, the CDR3 is TGTGCCACCAGCCCAACCGGGGTTTCAGGGAATGAGCAGTTCTTC. The rearrangement links TRBV15 to TRBJ2-1, with D perhaps TRBD1 or TRBD2 (5 bases each). The CDR3 extends over 15 amino acids. In germline, CDR1 is LNHNV, CDR2 YYDKDF (reference sequence). The ends were cut back, 5 bases at V and 7 bases at J, with 18 bases in the middle.

This clonotype has more than one count but fewer than ten. The rearrangement joins TRBV7-9 to TRBJ2-7; D may correspond to TRBD1 or TRBD2 (5 bases each). The CDR3 is made up of 11 amino acids. Between the trimmed V and J ends, which lost 10 bases and 6 bases, there was a span of 13 bases. Germline V gene sequence: CDR1 SEHNR, CDR2 FQNEAQ (reference sequence). CDR3 amino acids: CATLSRGEQYF. Here the CDR3 DNA reads TGTGCCACCCTCTCGAGGGGCGAGCAGTACTTC. Supplemented by reference TRBV7-9 and TRBJ2-7, the full variable domain reads DTGVSQNPRHKITKRGQNVTFRCDPISEHNRLYWYRQTLGQGPEFLTYFQNEAQLEKSRLLSDRFSAERPKGSFSTLEIQRTEQGDSAMYLCATLSRGEQYFGPGTRLTVT.

This clonotype was observed at least ten times. The chain joins TRBV10-3 to TRBJ2-7; 7 positions match TRBD2. The V segment lost 3 bases and the J segment 6 bases; nucleotides outside the gene matches: 5. The CDR3 extends over 13 amino acids. Germline CDR1 ENHRY, CDR2 SYGVKD. Here the CDR3 reads CAISESREGEQYF. As DNA, the CDR3 is TGTGCCATCAGTGAATCCAGGGAGGGCGAGCAGTACTTC.

Concerning this clonotype: A read error may be the cause here, since a much bigger clone is one base away. This chain links TRBV20-1 with TRBJ2-3; possible D gene TRBD2, 5 bases. Looked up from germline, CDR1 is DFQATT and CDR2 is SNEGSKA (reference sequence). The CDR3 runs 14 residues. V dropped 5 bases and J dropped 0 bases, with 12 bases sitting between them. Here the CDR3 DNA reads TGCAGTGCTGGTGAGGACTTTAGCACAGATACGCAGTATTTT. Protein: CSAGEDFSTDTQYF.

This clonotype was observed a few times. The V gene is TRBV6-5, the J gene TRBJ1-1; D unclear. This CDR3 is built from 13 residues. The V end lost 2 bases, the J end lost 5 bases, and 9 bases lay between the germline ends. The V gene's germline CDR1 is MNHEY and CDR2 SVGAGI. In DNA, the CDR3 is TGTGCCAGCAGTTACGGTCGGGCAACTGAAGCTTTCTTT. Protein product: CASSYGRATEAFF.